These T cell receptor beta chains were read from a single sample in a study of blood T cells in healthy people across ages. TCRdb analysed the 5' RACE reads with MiXCR anew, one entry per CDR3 protein. The sample consists of around 800,000 distinct CDR3 sequences, around half of them appearing once. The sample taken for sequencing was blood. Every receptor here comes from an elderly man in good health. Both conserved end residues are part of each CDR3.

v_gene,j_gene,CDR3aa
TRBV6-1,TRBJ2-1,CASSERLAASNEQFF
TRBV4-1,TRBJ2-5,CASSRGQDLYQETQYF
TRBV24-1,TRBJ2-1,CATSDLWTGNQQQFF
TRBV29-1,TRBJ2-7,CSVAYRYEQYF
TRBV12-3/TRBV12-4,TRBJ2-7,CASSYTSLHYEQYF
TRBV20-1,TRBJ2-7,CSARAPGLAGPYEQYF
TRBV9,TRBJ2-3,CASSVDQGLTDTQYF
TRBV12-3/TRBV12-4,TRBJ2-1,CASSFRGVSSYNEQFF
TRBV12-3/TRBV12-4,TRBJ2-7,CASSLQNSYEQYF
TRBV20-1,TRBJ2-1,CSAAGLAGGYNEQFF
TRBV9,TRBJ2-1,CASSVSGWDDNEQFF
TRBV20-1,TRBJ1-6,CSAEDRGTYNSPLHF
TRBV20-1,TRBJ2-1,CSARDYREAKGYNEQFF
TRBV2,TRBJ2-7,CASSEEGQGFYEQYF
TRBV21-1,TRBJ1-6,CASSTRATGSPLHF
TRBV19,TRBJ2-1,CASSMSRTADEQFF
TRBV7-2,TRBJ2-1,CASSYSGRNEDEQFF
TRBV11-2,TRBJ2-5,CASSPAQGLVAAAQYF
TRBV5-1,TRBJ2-7,CASSFLDGTYEQYF
TRBV4-2,TRBJ2-7,CASSPHRGTQNEQYF
TRBV28,TRBJ2-1,CASSSPTYNEQFF
TRBV21-1,TRBJ2-5,CASQEGQETQYF
TRBV29-1,TRBJ2-5,CSAQGGASGRELVETQYF
TRBV11-3,TRBJ2-3,CASSSGDRPNTDTQYF
TRBV5-6,TRBJ2-7,CASSRRQGNSEQYF
TRBV12-3/TRBV12-4,TRBJ2-5,CASMGEGSKTQYF
TRBV3-1,TRBJ1-2,CASSNRENYGYTF
TRBV5-1,-,CASSPPWSYEQYF